Each of the 13 T cell receptor beta chains below was sequenced from the same sample in a study of T cell responses to AZD1222 COVID-19 vaccine. The repertoire was sequenced with immunoSEQ multiplex PCR; TCRdb's copy has only in-frame clones and lacks some. The sample lists 140,000 to 150,000 clones, around 91% occurring once. The sample here was peripheral blood, taken on day 0 of AZD1222 vaccination. The origin of the receptors is an adult in good health.

The V call is TRBV6-5, the J call TRBJ2-5; 12 nucleotides match TRBD2. Trimming cost V 4 bases and J 1 base; bases outside gene matches: 4. This CDR3 spans 16 amino acids. The germline V gene encodes CDR1 MNHEY and CDR2 SVGAGI. The CDR3 reads CASSSLAGGRQETQYF. The CDR3 DNA is TGTGCCAGCAGTTCTCTAGCGGGAGGGCGCCAAGAGACCCAGTACTTC.

CDR3 nucleotides: TGTGCCAGCAGCGTATCCAGCGGGGGGGATCAGCAGTACTTC. Protein product: CASSVSSGGDQQYF. The chain employs TRBV9 and TRBJ2-7; 10 nucleotides line up with TRBD2. The J segment lost 8 bases and the V segment lost 1 base, leaving 6 bases of the junction unmatched. The CDR3 is 14 amino acids. Germline V gene data show CDR1 as SGDLS and CDR2 as YYNGEE.

The chain joins TRBV6-6 to TRBJ2-1; D possibly uses TRBD1 or TRBD2 (7 bases each). V lost 6 bases and J lost 10, with 25 bases in between. The germline CDR1 and CDR2 sequences are MNHNY and SVGAGI (reference sequence). There are 16 residues in the CDR3. The CDR3 loop reads CASSLPGQPGGVEQFF. CDR3 sequence (DNA): TGTGCCAGCAGCCTTCCGGGACAACCAGGGGGGGTGGAGCAGTTCTTC.

This clone appeared a few times. The chain has TRBV2 and TRBJ1-5, with D uncertain. The germline V gene encodes CDR1 SNHLY and CDR2 FYNNEI. The germline V and J ends were trimmed by 7 bases and 0 bases, with 7 bases remaining between them. The CDR3 runs to 13 residues. The CDR3 loop reads CASKVDSNQPQHF. DNA of the CDR3: TGTGCCAGCAAAGTAGATAGCAATCAGCCCCAGCATTTT.

The count of this clone is one. The chain has TRBV12-3 or TRBV12-4 and TRBJ1-1, with 7 bases fitting TRBD1. The CDR3 is made up of 12 amino acids. The trim removed 5 bases at V and 9 bases at J, leaving 6 bases unmatched. The CDR3: CASSPRTGQAFF. The CDR3 DNA reads as TGTGCCAGCAGTCCAAGGACAGGACAAGCTTTCTTT.

The chain uses TRBV7-6 and TRBJ2-2; possibly TRBD1 for D (6 bases). Germline assignment: CDR1 SGHVS and CDR2 FNYEAQ. With 5 bases removed from V and 0 bases from J, the gap between germline ends came to 13 bases. This CDR3 is 16 amino acids long. CDR3: CASSPPQGTNTGELFF. DNA for the CDR3: TGTGCCAGCAGCCCCCCGCAGGGGACGAACACCGGGGAGCTGTTTTTT.

The rearrangement links TRBV6-5 to TRBJ2-7; D possibly corresponds to TRBD1 (5 bases). The CDR3 is made up of 13 amino acids. V lost 7 bases to trimming and J lost 0 bases, with 10 bases between them. In germline, CDR1 is MNHEY, CDR2 SVGAGI. As DNA, the CDR3 is TGTGCCAGCAAAACAGGCTTCTCCTACGAGCAGTACTTC. This encodes CASKTGFSYEQYF.

The chain has TRBV4-3 and TRBJ1-3, with D unresolved. The germline gives CDR1 LGHNA, CDR2 YSLEER. Trimming removed 3 bases from V and 0 bases from J, with 6 bases in between. The CDR3 loop spans 14 amino acids. CDR3 loop: CASSQEYSGNTIYF. DNA of the CDR3: TGCGCCAGCAGCCAGGAGTACTCTGGAAACACCATATATTTT.

The genes are TRBV28 and TRBJ2-7; D unresolved. This CDR3 contains 14 residues. V was pared by 6 bases and J by 2 bases, with 14 bases between. Germline CDR1 is MDHEN and CDR2 is SYDVKM. The CDR3 sequence is CASSPPTGTYEQYF. CDR3 nucleotide sequence: TGTGCCAGCAGCCCACCAACCGGAACCTACGAGCAGTACTTC.

The chain employs TRBV19 and TRBJ2-1; no definite D call. The germline V gene has CDR1 LNHDA and CDR2 SQIVND (reference sequence). The CDR3 runs to 15 residues. Trimming cost V 5 bases and J 3 bases, with 14 bases left between them. CDR3 loop: CASSPQAGNYNEQFF. The CDR3 nucleotides are TGTGCCAGTAGTCCCCAGGCAGGAAACTACAATGAGCAGTTCTTC.

The rearrangement uses TRBV5-1 and TRBJ1-5, with D tentatively TRBD1 (5 bases). Germline CDR1 SGHRS, CDR2 YFSETQ. V was cut by 0 bases and J by 6 bases, with 16 bases left in between. The CDR3 is 16 amino acids. CDR3 DNA: TGCGCCAGCAGCTTGGGGGGGACCACAGACGGTCAGCCCCAGCATTTT. As protein: CASSLGGTTDGQPQHF. The full variable domain, its missing parts supplied by reference TRBV5-1 and TRBJ1-5, is KAGVTQTPRYLIKTRGQQVTLSCSPISGHRSVSWYQQTPGQGLQFLFEYFSETQRNKGNFPGRFSGRQFSNSRSEMNVSTLELGDSALYLCASSLGGTTDGQPQHFGDGTRLSIL.

The V and J genes are TRBV3-1 (or the pseudogene TRBV3-2) and TRBJ1-3; D gene ambiguous. Trimming removed 2 bases from V and 0 bases from J, with 8 bases in between. CDR3 size: 15 residues. CDR1 LGHDT and CDR2 YNNKEL come from the germline V gene (reference sequence). CDR3 loop: CASSQTRASGNTIYF. In DNA form, the CDR3 reads TGTGCCAGCAGCCAAACCCGGGCCTCTGGAAACACCATATATTTT.

The rearrangement joins TRBV4-3 to TRBJ1-2; 7 bases map to TRBD1. This CDR3 contains 16 residues. V lost 0 bases, J lost 6 bases, and 10 bases stayed unmatched. Germline V gene data show CDR1 as LGHNA and CDR2 as YSLEER. The CDR3 DNA follows: TGCGCCAGCAGCCAAGATAGGGGACAGAGGCAGAATGGCTACACCTTC. This translates into CASSQDRGQRQNGYTF.